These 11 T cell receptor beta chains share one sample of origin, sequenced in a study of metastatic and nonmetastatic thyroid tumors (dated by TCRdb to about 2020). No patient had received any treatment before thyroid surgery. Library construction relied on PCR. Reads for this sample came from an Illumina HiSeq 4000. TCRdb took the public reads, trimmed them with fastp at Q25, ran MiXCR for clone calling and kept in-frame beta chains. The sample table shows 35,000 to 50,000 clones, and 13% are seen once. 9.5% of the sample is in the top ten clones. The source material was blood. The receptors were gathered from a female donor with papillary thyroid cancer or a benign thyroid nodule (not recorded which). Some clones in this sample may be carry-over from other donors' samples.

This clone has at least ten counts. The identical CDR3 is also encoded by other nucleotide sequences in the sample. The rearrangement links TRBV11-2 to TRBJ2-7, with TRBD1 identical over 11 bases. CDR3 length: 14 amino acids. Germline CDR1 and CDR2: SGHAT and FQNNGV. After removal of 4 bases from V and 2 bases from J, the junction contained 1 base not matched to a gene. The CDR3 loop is CASSSGQGAYEQYF. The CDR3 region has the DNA TGTGCCAGCAGCTCGGGACAGGGGGCCTACGAGCAGTACTTC.

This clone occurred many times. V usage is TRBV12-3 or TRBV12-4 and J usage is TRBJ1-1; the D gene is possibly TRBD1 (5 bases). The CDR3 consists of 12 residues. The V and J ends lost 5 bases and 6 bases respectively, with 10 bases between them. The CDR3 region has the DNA TGTGCCAGCAGTATTGGGACTGCTGAAGCTTTCTTT. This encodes CASSIGTAEAFF.

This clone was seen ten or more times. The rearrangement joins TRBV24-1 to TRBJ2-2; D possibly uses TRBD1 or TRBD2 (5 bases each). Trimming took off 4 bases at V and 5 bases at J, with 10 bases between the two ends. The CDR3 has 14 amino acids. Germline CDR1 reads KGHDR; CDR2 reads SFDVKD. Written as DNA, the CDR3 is TGTGCCACCAGTGACGCAGGGACGACCGGGGAGCTGTTTTTT. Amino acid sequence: CATSDAGTTGELFF.

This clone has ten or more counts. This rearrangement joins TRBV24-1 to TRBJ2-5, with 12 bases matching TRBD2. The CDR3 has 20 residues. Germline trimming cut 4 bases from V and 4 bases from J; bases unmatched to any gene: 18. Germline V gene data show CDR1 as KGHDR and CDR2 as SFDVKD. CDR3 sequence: CATSDRPRLAGDVGGETQYF. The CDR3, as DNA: TGTGCCACCAGTGACCGCCCACGACTAGCGGGAGACGTGGGAGGAGAGACCCAGTACTTC.

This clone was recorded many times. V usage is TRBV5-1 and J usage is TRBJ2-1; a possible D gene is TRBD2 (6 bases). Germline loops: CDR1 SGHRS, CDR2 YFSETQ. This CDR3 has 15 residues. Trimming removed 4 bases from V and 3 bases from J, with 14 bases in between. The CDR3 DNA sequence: TGCGCCAGCAGCCAAGGGACTGCGGGCTACAATGAGCAGTTCTTC. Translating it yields CASSQGTAGYNEQFF.

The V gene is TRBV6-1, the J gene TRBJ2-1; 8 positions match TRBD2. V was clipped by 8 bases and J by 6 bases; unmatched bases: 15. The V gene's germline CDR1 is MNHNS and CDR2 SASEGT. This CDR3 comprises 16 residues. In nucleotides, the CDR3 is TGTGCCAGCGGGGCTATCGGGAGGGAGGGGGGCAATGAGCAGTTCTTC. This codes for CASGAIGREGGNEQFF.

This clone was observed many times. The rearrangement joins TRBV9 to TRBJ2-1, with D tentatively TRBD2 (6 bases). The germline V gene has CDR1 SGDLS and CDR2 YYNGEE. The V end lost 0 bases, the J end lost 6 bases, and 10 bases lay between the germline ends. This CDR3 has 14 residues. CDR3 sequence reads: CASSVGLSGNEQFF. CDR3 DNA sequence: TGTGCCAGCAGCGTAGGCCTTAGCGGCAATGAGCAGTTCTTC.

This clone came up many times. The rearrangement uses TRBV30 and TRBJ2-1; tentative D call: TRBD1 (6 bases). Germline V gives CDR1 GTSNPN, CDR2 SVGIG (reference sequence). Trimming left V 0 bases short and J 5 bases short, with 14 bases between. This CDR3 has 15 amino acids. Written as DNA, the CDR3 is TGTGCCTGGAGTGTACGTGGGACAAGGAACAATGAGCAGTTCTTC. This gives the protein CAWSVRGTRNNEQFF.

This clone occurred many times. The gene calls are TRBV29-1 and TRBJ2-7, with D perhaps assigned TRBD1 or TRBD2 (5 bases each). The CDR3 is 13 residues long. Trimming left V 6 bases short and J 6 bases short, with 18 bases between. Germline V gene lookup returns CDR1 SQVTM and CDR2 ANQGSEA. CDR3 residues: CSVRSGTPGEQYF. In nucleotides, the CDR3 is TGCAGCGTGCGATCCGGGACCCCCGGCGAGCAGTACTTC.

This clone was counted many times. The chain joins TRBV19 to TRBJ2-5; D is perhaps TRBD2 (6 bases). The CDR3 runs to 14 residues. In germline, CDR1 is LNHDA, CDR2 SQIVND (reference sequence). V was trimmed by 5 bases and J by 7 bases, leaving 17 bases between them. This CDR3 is CASSPQTPGGTQYF. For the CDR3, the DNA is TGTGCCAGTAGTCCCCAGACCCCCGGGGGGACCCAGTACTTC.

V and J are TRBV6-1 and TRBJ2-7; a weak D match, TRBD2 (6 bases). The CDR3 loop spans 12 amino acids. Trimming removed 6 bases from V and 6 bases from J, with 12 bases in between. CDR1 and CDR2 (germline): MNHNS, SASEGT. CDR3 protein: CASSLGGVEQYF. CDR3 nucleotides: TGTGCCAGCAGCTTGGGGGGAGTCGAGCAGTACTTC.